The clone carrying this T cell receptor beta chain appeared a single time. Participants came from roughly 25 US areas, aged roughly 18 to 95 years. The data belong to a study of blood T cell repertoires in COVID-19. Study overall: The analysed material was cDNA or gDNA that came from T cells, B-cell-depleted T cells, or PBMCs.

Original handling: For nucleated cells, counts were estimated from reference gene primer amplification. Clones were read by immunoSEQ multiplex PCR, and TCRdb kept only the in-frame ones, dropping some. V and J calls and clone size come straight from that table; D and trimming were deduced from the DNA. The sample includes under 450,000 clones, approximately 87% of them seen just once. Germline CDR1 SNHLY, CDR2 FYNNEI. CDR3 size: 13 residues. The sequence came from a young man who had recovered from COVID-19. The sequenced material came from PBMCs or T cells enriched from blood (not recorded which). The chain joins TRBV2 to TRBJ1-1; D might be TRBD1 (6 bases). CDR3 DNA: TGTCCACAGGGCAGGGAGATGAACACTGAAGCTTTCTTT. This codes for CPQGREMNTEAFF. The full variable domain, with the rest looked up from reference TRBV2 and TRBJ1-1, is EPEVTQTPSHQVTQMGQEVILRCVPISNHLYFYWYRQILGQKVEFLVSFYNNEISEKSEIFDDQFSVERPDGSNFTLKIRSTKLEDSAMYFCPQGREMNTEAFFGQGTRLTVV.